Listed below are T cell receptor beta chains from one sample, sequenced in a study of cytomegalovirus exposure and HLA in healthy donors. The method was immunoSEQ multiplex PCR; TCRdb's version includes in-frame clones alone and lacks a portion of them. The sample contains fewer than 200,000 clones, roughly 90% of which appear only once. The sequenced sample was PBMCs. The origin of the receptors is a boy between 2 and 10 years old in good health and CMV-seronegative. The CDR3 runs from the conserved cysteine through the conserved F or W. The D gene is left open where the match is weak. Some rows have no size entry. The others give once, few or many, or a class for an expanded clone.

D gene	V gene	clone size	J gene	CDR3 DNA	CDR3 protein
NA	TRBV6-5	NA	TRBJ2-7	TGTGCCAGCAGTAGCCTAGCCGGCGAGCAGTACTTC	CASSSLAGEQYF
TRBD1	TRBV29-1	NA	TRBJ1-4	TGCAGCTCGCGACAGGGCAAGAATGAAAAACTGTTTTTT	CSSRQGKNEKLFF
NA	TRBV5-5	NA	TRBJ1-5	TGTGCCAGCAGCTTGGATGGAACGGGGAGCAATCAGCCCCAGCATTTT	CASSLDGTGSNQPQHF
NA	TRBV12-5	NA	TRBJ2-1	TGTGCTAGTGGTTTGGGACGGGATGAGCAGTTCTTC	CASGLGRDEQFF
TRBD1	TRBV5-1	NA	TRBJ1-4	TGCGCCAGCAGCTTGGTGTCCGGGACAGGGTATGAAAAACTGTTTTTT	CASSLVSGTGYEKLFF
TRBD1	TRBV29-1	NA	TRBJ2-7	TGCAGCGTCGGACAGGGGGTCGAGCAGTACTTC	CSVGQGVEQYF
TRBD1	TRBV5-1	NA	TRBJ2-5	TGCGCCAGCAGCTCTGGACAGGGTCAAGAGACCCAGTACTTC	CASSSGQGQETQYF
NA	TRBV30	NA	TRBJ1-2	TGTGCCTGGAGCCCCCCGGTCGACAGGTTATATGGCTACACCTTC	CAWSPPVDRLYGYTF
TRBD2	TRBV5-4	few	TRBJ2-1	TGTGCCAGCCGGGGACTAGCGGAGCAGTTCTTC	CASRGLAEQFF
NA	TRBV5-6	NA	TRBJ1-4	TGTGCCAGCAGCCTGAAGGGAGCAACTAATGAAAAACTGTTTTTT	CASSLKGATNEKLFF
TRBD1	TRBV6-5	NA	TRBJ2-1	TGTGCCAGCAGTTCCGGGGACAGAAACAATGAGCAGTTCTTC	CASSSGDRNNEQFF
NA	TRBV30	NA	TRBJ2-2	TGTGCCTGGAGTGTACAATATCCCGGGGAGCTGTTTTTT	CAWSVQYPGELFF
NA	TRBV28	NA	TRBJ2-7	TGTGCCAGCAAGGTGGGCACGAGCTCCTACGAGCAGTACTTC	CASKVGTSSYEQYF
TRBD1	TRBV18	NA	TRBJ1-3	TGTGCCAGCTCACCGGACAGGTTGGCTTCTGGAAACACCATATATTTT	CASSPDRLASGNTIYF
NA	TRBV20-1	once	TRBJ1-5	TGCAGTGCTAGGACGGGACAGCCCCAGCATTTT	CSARTGQPQHF
NA	TRBV7-9	NA	TRBJ2-3	TGTTCCAGCAGCTTACGTGAAGCCTCTAGCACAGATACGCAGTATTTT	CSSSLREASSTDTQYF
NA	TRBV28	NA	TRBJ2-7	TGTGCCAGCAGTTTCCGAACACGGCCCTATTCGGGGCAGTACTTC	CASSFRTRPYSGQYF
NA	TRBV2	NA	TRBJ2-1	TGTGCCAGCGGTCAGGGGAGGGTATCATACAATGAGCAGTTCTTC	CASGQGRVSYNEQFF
NA	TRBV5-1	NA	TRBJ2-1	TGCGCCAGCAGGAGGGAGAATGAGCAGTTCTTC	CASRRENEQFF
NA	TRBV5-6	NA	TRBJ2-1	TGTGCCAGCAGTTGGGCCCGCAATGAGCAGTTCTTC	CASSWARNEQFF
TRBD2	TRBV11-2	NA	TRBJ2-1	TGTGCCAGCAGCTTAGCGGGAGGAACTCTAAAGCGTGAGCAGTTCTTC	CASSLAGGTLKREQFF
NA	TRBV14	NA	TRBJ1-5	TGTGCCAGCAGCAAACTTACTGACCGGGACTCCGATAGCAATCAGCCCCAGCATTTT	CASSKLTDRDSDSNQPQHF
NA	TRBV7-3	few	TRBJ2-2	TGTGCCAGCAGCTCCCCCGCGAACACCGGGGAGCTGTTTTTT	CASSSPANTGELFF
NA	TRBV29-1	once	TRBJ1-2	TGCAGCGTTGATGCCCTCTTAGGACAGACATCGGGCACCTTC	CSVDALLGQTSGTF
NA	TRBV7-2	once	TRBJ2-7	TGTGCCAGCAGCTTGCGGCAGGGCCTTACCTACGAGCAGTACTTC	CASSLRQGLTYEQYF
NA	TRBV30	few	TRBJ1-3	TGTGCCTGGAGCGCAGGGACTGGAAACACCATATATTTT	CAWSAGTGNTIYF
NA	TRBV9	NA	TRBJ1-2	TGTGCCAGCAGCGTAGTATCGGGATTCTATGGCTACACCTTC	CASSVVSGFYGYTF
TRBD2	TRBV5-1	NA	TRBJ2-3	TGCGCCAGCAGCTTGGACGGGGGGGTCACAGATACGCAGTATTTT	CASSLDGGVTDTQYF
TRBD1	TRBV5-4	NA	TRBJ1-2	TGTGCCAGCAGTTACCCCCAGGGGGCGCTGTCGATCTATGGCTACACCTTC	CASSYPQGALSIYGYTF
NA	TRBV28	NA	TRBJ2-7	TGTGCCAGCAGTTTTAACTACGAGCAGTACTTC	CASSFNYEQYF
TRBD2	TRBV4-1	NA	TRBJ2-1	TGCGCCAGCAGCCAAGGCCACCAAAGCGGGAGTTGGAATGAGCAGTTCTTC	CASSQGHQSGSWNEQFF
TRBD2	TRBV19	NA	TRBJ2-1	TGTGCCAGTGGAATCGGGGCGGGGGGGCCTGGTGAGCAGTTCTTC	CASGIGAGGPGEQFF
TRBD2	TRBV9	NA	TRBJ2-7	TGTGCCAGCAGCCCCGAGGTTGCGGGAGGATCCTACGAGCAGTACTTC	CASSPEVAGGSYEQYF
NA	TRBV7-9	NA	TRBJ2-7	TGTGCCAGCAGCGACTCGTCGACCCGGGAGCAGTACTTC	CASSDSSTREQYF
NA	TRBV30	NA	TRBJ2-7	TGTGCCTGCCGGGAGACTTCCTACGAGCAGTACTTC	CACRETSYEQYF
TRBD1	TRBV5-5	NA	TRBJ2-2	TGTGCCAGCAGCTTGAAAATGGGACAGGCGAACACCGGGGAGCTGTTTTTT	CASSLKMGQANTGELFF
NA	TRBV18	NA	TRBJ1-2	TGTGCCAGCTCACCAATGGGGAGGGACGGCTACACCTTC	CASSPMGRDGYTF
TRBD1	TRBV19	NA	TRBJ2-1	TGTGCCAGTAGTAGGGCAGGGGGCTACAATGAGCAGTTCTTC	CASSRAGGYNEQFF
NA	TRBV2	many	TRBJ2-3	TGTGCCAGCAGCGCCGAACTAGCAAGCGTGGGGTGGGATACGCAGTATTTT	CASSAELASVGWDTQYF
NA	TRBV28	NA	TRBJ1-5	TGTGCCAGCAGTTTTTGGGCAGGGTTAGGTAATCAGCCCCAGCATTTT	CASSFWAGLGNQPQHF
NA	TRBV29-1	once	TRBJ2-1	TGCAGCGTTGAAAGTGAGTCGGGTGAGCAGTTCTTC	CSVESESGEQFF
TRBD2	TRBV9	NA	TRBJ2-1	TGTGCCAGCACTCAGCGGGGGGGAGGTGAGCAGTTCTTC	CASTQRGGGEQFF
TRBD1	TRBV6-1	NA	TRBJ1-5	TGTGCCAGCAGGGGGACAGGGACCAATCAGCCCCAGCATTTT	CASRGTGTNQPQHF
NA	TRBV27	NA	TRBJ1-1	TGTGCCAGCAGCAGACTACAGGGAGCCGCGAACACTGAAGCTTTCTTT	CASSRLQGAANTEAFF
NA	TRBV6-1	few	TRBJ1-3	TGTGCCAGCAGTGAAAGTGGGACACGTAGCTCTGGAAACACCATATATTTT	CASSESGTRSSGNTIYF
TRBD2	TRBV28	NA	TRBJ2-7	TGTGCCAGCAGTCGACTAGCGGGAGGGAAAGAGCAGTACTTC	CASSRLAGGKEQYF
TRBD1	TRBV7-6	NA	TRBJ2-7	TGTGCCAGCAGCCTTGACCCCCCGGGACAGAAGACCTCCTACGAGCAGTACTTC	CASSLDPPGQKTSYEQYF
TRBD2	TRBV5-6	NA	TRBJ2-1	TGTGCCAGCAGCCAGCCGGGACTAGTCAATGAGCAGTTCTTC	CASSQPGLVNEQFF
NA	TRBV14	NA	TRBJ1-4	TGTGCCAGCAGCCTAGACACACGGGGTGAAAAACTGTTTTTT	CASSLDTRGEKLFF
TRBD2	TRBV4-1	NA	TRBJ2-5	TGCGCCAGCAGCCAAGTGGGCGGGAGCGGTGTAGAGACCCAGTACTTC	CASSQVGGSGVETQYF
TRBD1	TRBV6-4	NA	TRBJ1-2	TGTGCCAGCAGTGACTTACCCGGGACAGCCCATGGCTACACCTTC	CASSDLPGTAHGYTF
NA	TRBV15	few	TRBJ1-1	TGTGCCACCAGCCGGTTGTTGGACACTGAAGCTTTCTTT	CATSRLLDTEAFF
TRBD2	TRBV10-3	few	TRBJ2-7	TGTGCCATCAGTGATCTAGCGGGGTCCTACGAGCAGTACTTC	CAISDLAGSYEQYF
TRBD1	TRBV27	NA	TRBJ1-1	TGTGCCAGCAGTTTTGGACAGGGAGTGGGCACTGAAGCTTTCTTT	CASSFGQGVGTEAFF
NA	TRBV19	NA	TRBJ1-6	TGTGCCAGTAGTAGGCAGGGGAATTCACTCCTCCACTTT	CASSRQGNSLLHF